One sample yielded the 31 T cell receptor beta chains listed below, sequenced in a study of CD8 T cells in ankylosing spondylitis (dated by TCRdb to between 2016 and 2019). Results and caveats for the whole study, not just this receptor: Blood from ankylosing spondylitis patients appeared to be characterized by a TCR beta motif made up of several highly homologous amino acid variants.

The antigens these receptors bind are not known. Receptor libraries were prepared by 5' RACE. These reads were obtained on an Illumina HiSeq 2500. Clones were called with MiXCR by TCRdb after fastp trimmed the public reads at Q25, and only in-frame beta chains were retained. Every entry covers one CDR3 protein and lists the most common genes and DNA from its rows. Present in this sample are about 500,000 distinct CDR3 sequences, about 5.4% of which were seen just once. The biggest ten clones account for around 3.5% of the sample. The sequenced sample consisted of blood, either unsorted or a sorted T cell fraction (not recorded which). The receptors were gathered from a male donor with ankylosing spondylitis.

This clonotype was observed a few times. The chain uses TRBV5-1 and TRBJ2-5, with unresolved D. The germline V gene has CDR1 SGHRS and CDR2 YFSETQ. The CDR3 is 14 residues long. V gave up 4 bases and J gave up 2 bases, with 12 bases separating them. This CDR3 is CASSRALGQETQYF. In nucleotides, the CDR3 is TGCGCCAGCAGCCGCGCCTTGGGTCAAGAGACCCAGTACTTC.

The chain is built from TRBV2 and TRBJ2-7; TRBD1 matches 7 bases. CDR3 length: 15 residues. The J segment lost 4 bases and the V segment lost 7 bases, leaving 13 bases of the junction unmatched. The germline V gene encodes CDR1 SNHLY and CDR2 FYNNEI. DNA of the CDR3: TGTGCCAGCAAGCCGAATGGGGACAGAATATACGAGCAGTACTTC. Residues: CASKPNGDRIYEQYF.

This clonotype was counted many times. This chain links TRBV12-3 or TRBV12-4 with TRBJ2-3; D ambiguous. V was pared by 7 bases and J by 1 base, with 6 bases between. The CDR3 loop spans 12 amino acids. The CDR3 spells CASTVGTDTQYF. In DNA, the CDR3 is TGTGCCAGCACCGTAGGCACAGATACGCAGTATTTT.

This clonotype was found many times. The chain joins TRBV5-1 to TRBJ1-3; D ambiguous. With 1 base removed from V and 4 bases from J, the gap between germline ends came to 6 bases. Germline CDR1 reads SGHRS; CDR2 reads YFSETQ. The CDR3 covers 13 residues. In DNA form, the CDR3 reads TGCGCCAGCAGCTTGTTCGACGGAAACACCATATATTTT. Its translation is CASSLFDGNTIYF. The full variable domain, its missing parts supplied by reference TRBV5-1 and TRBJ1-3, is KAGVTQTPRYLIKTRGQQVTLSCSPISGHRSVSWYQQTPGQGLQFLFEYFSETQRNKGNFPGRFSGRQFSNSRSEMNVSTLELGDSALYLCASSLFDGNTIYFGEGSWLTVV.

This clonotype was seen at least ten times. The chain employs TRBV15 and TRBJ2-7; a possible D gene is TRBD1 (6 bases). The CDR3 consists of 12 residues. The germline V gene encodes CDR1 LNHNV and CDR2 YYDKDF (reference sequence). V lost 5 bases and J lost 12, with 17 bases in between. CDR3 nucleotides: TGTGCCACCAGCTCCCTGGGACATATCCCGTACTTC. Protein product: CATSSLGHIPYF.

This clonotype showed up many times. V is TRBV27 and J is TRBJ2-5; D is possibly TRBD2 (5 bases). The germline CDR1 and CDR2 sequences are MNHEY and SMNVEV (reference sequence). Trimming cost V 4 bases and J 0 bases, with 12 bases left between them. The CDR3 runs 15 residues. As DNA, the CDR3 is TGTGCCAGCAGTTCGTTCTCCGGGAACCAAGAGACCCAGTACTTC. Its protein is CASSSFSGNQETQYF.

In its sample, this clonotype was seen many times. The rearrangement joins TRBV12-3 or TRBV12-4 to TRBJ2-3; 10 bases agree with TRBD2. Trimming at V came to 6 bases and at J to 1 base, leaving 7 bases not matched to a gene. CDR3 size: 16 residues. DNA for the CDR3: TGTGCCAGCAGATACATGCTAGCGGGGGGCACAGATACGCAGTATTTT. It encodes CASRYMLAGGTDTQYF.

The sample holds many counts of this clonotype. V and J are TRBV9 and TRBJ2-7; 11 bases are shared with TRBD1. The CDR3 has 16 residues. V shed 0 bases and J 3 bases; nucleotides not matched to a gene: 5. Germline values: CDR1 SGDLS, CDR2 YYNGEE. CDR3 coding DNA: TGTGCCAGCAGCGTAGGTTGGGGACAGGGGGTCTACGAGCAGTACTTC. Translation gives CASSVGWGQGVYEQYF.

Ten or more counts support this clonotype. This chain uses TRBV11-1 with TRBJ2-1; 10 bases map to TRBD2. Germline trimming cut 1 base from V and 4 bases from J; bases unmatched to any gene: 7. The CDR3 covers 17 residues. CDR1 is SGHAT, CDR2 FQDESV, per germline (reference sequence). The CDR3 loop is CASSLVRSSGRYNEQFF. The CDR3 DNA sequence: TGTGCCAGCAGCTTAGTAAGGTCTAGCGGGAGATACAATGAGCAGTTCTTC.

This clonotype was detected many times. The chain links TRBV12-5 to TRBJ1-2, with TRBD1 as a possible D gene (5 bases). V gave up 6 bases and J gave up 8 bases, with 22 bases separating them. There are 15 residues in the CDR3. The germline gives CDR1 LGHNT, CDR2 FRNRAP. CDR3: CASGRTGYRTEGYTF. The CDR3 nucleotides read TGTGCTAGTGGCAGAACAGGATATCGTACGGAAGGCTACACCTTC.

This clonotype was detected many times. The chain is built from TRBV15 and TRBJ2-2, with D perhaps TRBD1 (6 bases). Trimming removed 4 bases at V and 1 base at J, with 10 bases between. Germline V gives CDR1 LNHNV, CDR2 YYDKDF (reference sequence). This CDR3 comprises 15 residues. The CDR3, as DNA: TGTGCCACCAGCAAGGGACAAGAGAACACCGGGGAGCTGTTTTTT. It codes for CATSKGQENTGELFF.

Many counts were recorded for this clonotype. The gene calls are TRBV7-2 and TRBJ2-2; 9 bases map to TRBD1. The V gene's germline CDR1 is SGHTA and CDR2 FQGNSA. J was trimmed by 6 bases and V by 5 bases; bases with no gene match: 7. The CDR3 is made up of 15 amino acids. CDR3 in amino acids: CASSGGQGGAGELFF. For the CDR3, the DNA is TGTGCCAGCAGCGGGGGACAGGGTGGTGCCGGGGAGCTGTTTTTT.

V and J are TRBV10-3 and TRBJ2-7, with 9 positions matching TRBD2. V gave up 0 bases and J gave up 2 bases; unmatched junction bases: 11. Germline CDR1 ENHRY, CDR2 SYGVKD. This CDR3 is built from 18 residues. CDR3 sequence (DNA): TGTGCCATCAGTGAGTCAGACTCCGCGGGAGGGTCCCCCTACGAGCAGTACTTC. It yields the protein CAISESDSAGGSPYEQYF.

This clonotype was found many times. The V gene is TRBV4-3, the J gene TRBJ2-3; TRBD2 is a possible D gene (5 bases). This CDR3 has 16 residues. V was pared by 3 bases and J by 1 base, with 14 bases between. In germline, CDR1 is LGHNA, CDR2 YSLEER. CDR3 protein: CASSQEPGTRTDTQYF. In DNA, the CDR3 is TGCGCCAGCAGCCAGGAGCCGGGAACCCGCACAGATACGCAGTATTTT.

A few counts support this clonotype. The junction and the germline gene differ at one end; a read error may be behind it. The chain recombines TRBV28 with TRBJ2-3; maybe TRBD1 (5 bases). Germline CDR1 and CDR2: MDHEN and SYDVKM. The CDR3 length is 14 residues. The CDR3 reads CASGFGSGPSTQYF. The CDR3 DNA sequence: TGTGCCAGCGGTTTTGGCTCAGGGCCGAGTACGCAGTATTTT.

This clonotype was seen ten or more times. The chain carries TRBV5-1 and TRBJ2-1; unclear D gene. The V end lost 4 bases, the J end lost 13 bases, and 18 bases lay between the germline ends. The CDR3 has 13 residues. CDR1 and CDR2 (germline): SGHRS, YFSETQ. CDR3 nucleotides: TGCGCCAGCAGCCAAGATGAGATCTTAAATCAGTTCTTC. Protein sequence: CASSQDEILNQFF.

In its sample, this clonotype was seen many times. Sequence at one end of the junction differs from germline and may be a read error. This chain uses TRBV7-9 with TRBJ1-2; D remains unclear. The CDR3 extends over 14 amino acids. In germline, CDR1 is SEHNR, CDR2 FQNEAQ (reference sequence). The CDR3 nucleotides are TGTGCCAGCAGCCCACCGGACGGCCTCTATCGCTACACCTTC. Its protein product is CASSPPDGLYRYTF.

This clonotype was seen ten or more times. V is TRBV20-1 and J is TRBJ2-1; 11 nucleotides align to TRBD2. J gave up 7 bases and V 1 base, and 12 bases lay outside the gene matches. The germline V gene encodes CDR1 DFQATT and CDR2 SNEGSKA (reference sequence). This CDR3 spans 17 amino acids. CDR3 sequence (DNA): TGCAGTGCTAGAGGGGAGTTTAGCGGGAGGGGTATGAATGAGCAGTTCTTC. Translated, it gives CSARGEFSGRGMNEQFF.

This clonotype was detected ten times or more. This sequence joins TRBV27 and TRBJ1-5, with D possibly matching TRBD1 (5 bases). Germline CDR1 MNHEY, CDR2 SMNVEV (reference sequence). This CDR3 has 17 amino acids. The V end lost 5 bases, the J end lost 4 bases, and 21 bases lay between the germline ends. The CDR3 region is CASSQSGGTAFNQPQHF. In DNA form, the CDR3 reads TGTGCCAGCAGTCAGTCCGGGGGGACTGCATTTAATCAGCCCCAGCATTTT.

This clonotype was seen at least ten times. This rearrangement joins TRBV24-1 to TRBJ1-1; 7 nucleotides match TRBD1. The V and J ends lost 4 bases and 9 bases, in that order; junction bases with no gene match: 7. Germline V gene lookup returns CDR1 KGHDR and CDR2 SFDVKD. This CDR3 is built from 13 residues. The CDR3 nucleotides read TGTGCCACCAGTGACCCCGGGACAGTAAAAGCTTTCTTT. Its translation: CATSDPGTVKAFF.

This clonotype came up many times. V usage is TRBV2 and J usage is TRBJ2-3, with 10 bases matching TRBD2. CDR1 is SNHLY and CDR2 is FYNNEI in the germline V gene. The J segment lost 2 bases and the V segment lost 4 bases, leaving 6 bases of the junction unmatched. CDR3 size: 16 residues. The CDR3 protein is CASSVLGLASTDTQYF. The DNA for the CDR3 is TGTGCCAGCAGTGTCCTGGGACTAGCGTCCACAGATACGCAGTATTTT.

The chain has TRBV7-8 and TRBJ1-6, with D uncertain. The V end lost 1 base, the J end lost 17 bases, and 12 bases lay between the germline ends. The CDR3 sequence is 12 residues long. Germline V lookup: CDR1 SGHVS, CDR2 FQNEAQ. Here the CDR3 reads CASSLVPGKFHF. In DNA form, the CDR3 reads TGTGCCAGCAGCTTAGTTCCAGGCAAATTCCACTTT.

This clonotype has at least ten counts. The chain couples TRBV5-1 to TRBJ2-3; D uncertain. V lost 4 bases and J lost 1, with 19 bases in between. Germline V CDR1 and CDR2: SGHRS, YFSETQ. The CDR3 is 17 amino acids. The CDR3 DNA is TGCGCCAGCAGCCCGCTCCAGGTGGTGTTTGGCACAGATACGCAGTATTTT. Translation gives CASSPLQVVFGTDTQYF.

In this sample, this clonotype turned up many times. The J gene is TRBJ1-2, the V gene TRBV7-9; D is undetermined. The germline CDR1 and CDR2 sequences are SEHNR and FQNEAQ (reference sequence). This CDR3 has 12 residues. V was shortened by 8 bases and J by 8 bases, with 15 bases between the two germline ends. CDR3 loop: CASSYSTGGYTF. CDR3 coding DNA: TGTGCCAGCTCCTACTCCACGGGGGGCTACACCTTC.

V usage is TRBV30 and J usage is TRBJ2-3; D gene ambiguous. This CDR3 spans 15 amino acids. Trimming stripped 0 bases from V and 2 bases from J, with 12 bases between. Germline-derived CDR1 and CDR2 are GTSNPN and SVGIG (reference sequence). In DNA, the CDR3 is TGTGCCTGGAGTGTATTCTGGCCGCCCACAGATACGCAGTATTTT. This sequence encodes CAWSVFWPPTDTQYF.

This clonotype was observed many times. The chain has TRBV18 and TRBJ2-3, with 9 bases fitting TRBD1. J gave up 4 bases and V 3 bases, and 5 bases lay outside the gene matches. The germline gives CDR1 KGHSH, CDR2 LQKENI. The CDR3 consists of 15 residues. CDR3 amino acids: CASSPGTGQADTQYF. CDR3 nucleotide sequence: TGTGCCAGCTCACCCGGGACAGGGCAGGCAGATACGCAGTATTTT.

This clonotype was seen repeatedly, ten times or more. The rearrangement links TRBV20-1 to TRBJ2-1; D may be TRBD1 (7 bases). V was cut by 5 bases and J by 7 bases, with 15 bases left in between. The CDR3 is made up of 13 amino acids. Germline CDR1 reads DFQATT; CDR2 reads SNEGSKA (reference sequence). The CDR3 nucleotides read TGCAGTGCTCCCCCCAGGGGGGCAAATGAGCAGTTCTTC. It encodes CSAPPRGANEQFF.

This clonotype is a singleton in its sample. One base away lies a much larger clone, so this may be a sequencing read error. The chain is built from TRBV7-8 and TRBJ1-2, with a tentative D call TRBD1 (5 bases). The V gene lost 1 base and the J gene lost 0 bases, with 9 bases spanning the gap. Germline assignment: CDR1 SGHVS and CDR2 FQNEAQ. CDR3 size: 15 residues. The CDR3 DNA reads as TGTGCCAGCAGCTTAGTGCCAGGGACTAACTATGGCTACACCTTC. Translating it yields CASSLVPGTNYGYTF. Combining the CDR3 with reference TRBV7-8 and TRBJ1-2 gives the whole variable domain GAGVSQSPRYKVAKRGQDVALRCDPISGHVSLFWYQQALGQGPEFLTYFQNEAQLDKSGLPSDRFFAERPEGSVSTLKIQRTQQEDSAVYLCASSLVPGTNYGYTFGSGTRLTVV.

This clonotype has a count of ten or more. This chain links TRBV10-3 with TRBJ2-7, with a weak D call TRBD1 (5 bases). This CDR3 comprises 12 residues. Trimming stripped 3 bases from V and 4 bases from J, with 7 bases between. The V gene's germline CDR1 is ENHRY and CDR2 SYGVKD. CDR3 sequence reads: CAISEGAYEQYF. The CDR3 region has the DNA TGTGCCATCAGTGAAGGGGCTTACGAGCAGTACTTC.

In this sample, this clonotype turned up a few times. The chain links TRBV20-1 to TRBJ2-1; D is perhaps TRBD1 (6 bases). Per the germline V gene, CDR1 is DFQATT and CDR2 is SNEGSKA (reference sequence). Trimming shortened V by 6 bases and J by 5 bases, and 8 bases separated the two germline ends. The CDR3 loop spans 11 amino acids. The CDR3 region has the DNA TGCAGTGCGTGGGGGCACAATGAGCAGTTCTTC. This translates into CSAWGHNEQFF.

Ten or more counts support this clonotype. The chain has TRBV6-5 and TRBJ2-5; 9 bases line up with TRBD1. CDR1 and CDR2 from the germline V gene are MNHEY and SVGAGI. The CDR3 is 15 amino acids. The V and J ends lost 2 bases and 4 bases, in that order; junction bases with no gene match: 5. CDR3: CASSYAKDRGETQYF. In DNA form, the CDR3 reads TGTGCCAGCAGTTACGCAAAGGACAGGGGAGAGACCCAGTACTTC.